This TCR beta chain comes out of a study of identical twins. Study-wide results and limits: Model-predicted out-of-frame TCR alpha sharing fell below observed values in monozygotic twins.

The CDR3 has 14 amino acids. V was cut by 6 bases and J by 1 base, with 14 bases left in between. Germline assignment: CDR1 SQVTM and CDR2 ANQGSEA. As concerns this clonotype: Its antigen is not identified.

A universal primer site was created by template switching, with the cDNA bearing unique molecular identifiers. TCRdb fed the 5' RACE reads into MiXCR, producing one record per CDR3 protein. The repertoire holds 520,000 or so distinct CDR3 sequences, approximately 22% seen once, with around 0.9% in the top ten. This sample also belongs to another study, concerning T cells expressing NK-cell markers. That work adds: For 6 or 7 donors, the dominant NKG2C+ clonotypes made up about 1.0-7.0% of their CD8+ T cells.

This rearrangement joins TRBV29-1 to TRBJ2-3; TRBD2 is a possible D gene (6 bases). Sequenced: CD4+ T cells sorted from blood. The TCR was taken from a woman younger than 35 in good health. As DNA, the CDR3 is TGCAGCGTGGGAGGCAGGGTGGGCACAGATACGCAGTATTTT. It specifies CSVGGRVGTDTQYF.